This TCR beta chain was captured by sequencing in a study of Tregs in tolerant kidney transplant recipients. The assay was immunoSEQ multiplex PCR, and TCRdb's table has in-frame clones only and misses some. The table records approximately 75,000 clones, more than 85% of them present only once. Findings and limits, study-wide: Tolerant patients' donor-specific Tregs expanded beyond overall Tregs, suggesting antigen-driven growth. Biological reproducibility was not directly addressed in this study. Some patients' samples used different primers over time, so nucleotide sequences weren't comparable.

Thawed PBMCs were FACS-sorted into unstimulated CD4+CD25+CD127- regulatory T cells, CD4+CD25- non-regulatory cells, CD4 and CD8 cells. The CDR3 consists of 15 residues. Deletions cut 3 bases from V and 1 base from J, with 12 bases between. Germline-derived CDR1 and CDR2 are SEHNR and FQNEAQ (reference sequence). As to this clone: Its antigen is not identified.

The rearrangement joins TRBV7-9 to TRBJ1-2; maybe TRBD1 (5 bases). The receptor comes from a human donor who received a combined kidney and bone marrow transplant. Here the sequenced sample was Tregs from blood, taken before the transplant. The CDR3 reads CASSFATAFNYGYTF. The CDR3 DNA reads TGTGCCAGCAGCTTCGCGACAGCTTTTAACTATGGCTACACCTTC.